The 18 T cell receptor beta chains presented below share a single source sample, sequenced in a study of blood T cell repertoires in COVID-19. Measured with immunoSEQ multiplex PCR; TCRdb has only the in-frame clones, and not every one. Of 360,000 or so clones in the sample, roughly 90% were seen once. Sequenced input: PBMCs or T cells enriched from blood (not recorded which). The receptors come from a woman aged 25 to 45 who had recovered from COVID-19.

The J gene is TRBJ2-1, the V gene TRBV5-1, with 7 bases aligning to TRBD2. CDR1 is SGHRS, CDR2 YFSETQ, per germline. The CDR3 is made up of 13 amino acids. J lost 4 bases, V lost 6 bases, and 4 bases had no gene match. Here the CDR3 reads CASTAGEYNEQFF. CDR3 in DNA: TGCGCCAGCACGGCGGGAGAGTACAATGAGCAGTTCTTC.

The J gene is TRBJ2-1, the V gene TRBV24-1; 9 positions match TRBD1. The CDR3 is made up of 16 amino acids. V gave up 4 bases and J gave up 3 bases; unmatched junction bases: 6. CDR1 is KGHDR, CDR2 SFDVKD, per germline. In DNA, the CDR3 is TGTGCCACCAGTGACCCGACAGGGGGTTTCTACAATGAGCAGTTCTTC. Its protein product is CATSDPTGGFYNEQFF.

The CDR3 here is CASSIMDKNTGELFF. Written as DNA, the CDR3 is TGTGCCAGTAGTATAATGGACAAGAACACCGGGGAGCTGTTTTTT. The chain couples TRBV19 to TRBJ2-2; weak D call: TRBD1 (5 bases). CDR1 and CDR2 (germline): LNHDA, SQIVND (reference sequence). CDR3 length: 15 amino acids. Trimming shortened V by 2 bases and J by 1 base, and 8 bases separated the two germline ends.

The V gene is TRBV12-3 or TRBV12-4, the J gene TRBJ2-7, with D possibly TRBD1 on 5 matching bases. The V end lost 6 bases, the J end lost 3 bases, and 6 bases lay between the germline ends. The CDR3 loop spans 11 amino acids. The CDR3 reads CASRQGYEQYF. The CDR3 DNA sequence: TGTGCCAGCAGGCAGGGCTACGAGCAGTACTTC.

The chain employs TRBV27 and TRBJ1-5; no reliable D call. Germline-derived CDR1 and CDR2 are MNHEY and SMNVEV (reference sequence). Trimming took 6 bases from V and 0 from J, leaving 21 bases between them. The CDR3 consists of 18 residues. The DNA of the CDR3 is TGTGCCAGCAGCCCTTCGATTTCCCACTTTTATAGCAATCAGCCCCAGCATTTT. It is translated as CASSPSISHFYSNQPQHF.

The V gene is TRBV7-9, the J gene TRBJ2-1; tentatively, D is TRBD2 (6 bases). The germline CDR1 and CDR2 sequences are SEHNR and FQNEAQ (reference sequence). Trimming shortened V by 2 bases and J by 13 bases, and 12 bases separated the two germline ends. The CDR3 loop spans 12 amino acids. DNA of the CDR3: TGTGCCAGCAGCTTAAGCGGGCCCTTACAGTTCTTC. Protein product: CASSLSGPLQFF.

This clone was counted only a few times. The chain has TRBV24-1 and TRBJ1-3; D uncertain. This CDR3 comprises 15 residues. Per germline, CDR1 KGHDR and CDR2 SFDVKD. V lost 2 bases and J lost 0, with 7 bases in between. The DNA for the CDR3 is TGTGCCACCAGTGATTCGCAGGTCTCTGGAAACACCATATATTTT. It yields the protein CATSDSQVSGNTIYF.

This chain joins TRBV28 and TRBJ2-2; TRBD2 might be the D (6 bases). The germline V and J ends were trimmed by 6 bases and 1 base, with 6 bases remaining between them. Germline CDR1 is MDHEN and CDR2 is SYDVKM. The CDR3 covers 13 residues. Written as DNA, the CDR3 is TGTGCCAGCAGGGAGGGGAACACCGGGGAGCTGTTTTTT. Translation gives CASREGNTGELFF.

The gene calls are TRBV27 and TRBJ2-5; D is perhaps TRBD2 (6 bases). CDR1 is MNHEY, CDR2 SMNVEV, per germline (reference sequence). There are 17 residues in the CDR3. Trimming pared 7 bases from V and 3 bases from J, leaving 24 bases between. Here the CDR3 reads CASTRTYLAGRKETQYF. CDR3 DNA: TGTGCCAGCACCCGAACCTACTTGGCAGGGAGGAAAGAGACCCAGTACTTC.

The V gene is TRBV10-3, the J gene TRBJ2-3, with 13 nucleotides matching TRBD2. The trim removed 6 bases at V and 4 bases at J, leaving 4 bases unmatched. Germline values: CDR1 ENHRY, CDR2 SYGVKD. This CDR3 contains 15 residues. The CDR3 sequence: CAIRKGLAGADTQYF. For the CDR3, the DNA is TGTGCCATCAGAAAAGGACTAGCGGGAGCAGATACGCAGTATTTT.

This rearrangement joins TRBV7-9 to TRBJ2-5; D not resolved. Germline V gene sequence: CDR1 SEHNR, CDR2 FQNEAQ (reference sequence). The V and J ends lost 3 bases and 0 bases respectively, with 11 bases between them. CDR3 length equals 15 residues. CDR3 loop: CASSLGTMYQETQYF. In nucleotides, the CDR3 is TGTGCCAGCAGCTTGGGCACCATGTACCAAGAGACCCAGTACTTC.

The J gene is TRBJ2-3, the V gene TRBV6-4; a weak D match, TRBD2 (6 bases). The CDR3 runs to 14 residues. V lost 3 bases and J 1 base, leaving 8 bases between the germline ends. Germline V gene data show CDR1 as MRHNA and CDR2 as SNTAGT. The CDR3 sequence is CASSEVAGTDTQYF. CDR3 DNA: TGTGCCAGCAGTGAAGTAGCGGGCACAGATACGCAGTATTTT.

The chain uses TRBV28 and TRBJ1-2; 10 bases map to TRBD1. The germline V gene encodes CDR1 MDHEN and CDR2 SYDVKM. The CDR3 length is 15 residues. V shed 6 bases and J 0 bases; nucleotides not matched to a gene: 4. In DNA form, the CDR3 reads TGTGCCAGCAGGACAGGGGGCATAGCTAACTATGGCTACACCTTC. As protein: CASRTGGIANYGYTF.

This chain uses TRBV6-5 with TRBJ1-1; 7 nucleotides match TRBD1. This CDR3 has 15 residues. Germline V lookup: CDR1 MNHEY, CDR2 SVGAGI. Trimming took 6 bases from V and 5 from J; bases not matched to a gene: 12. The CDR3, as DNA: TGTGCCAGCAGGACAATACAGGGGTCGGGGACTGAAGCTTTCTTT. Its protein product is CASRTIQGSGTEAFF.

The chain recombines TRBV28 with TRBJ1-4; weak D call: TRBD1 (5 bases). The germline V gene has CDR1 MDHEN and CDR2 SYDVKM. The CDR3 runs 15 residues. Trimming pared 6 bases from V and 3 bases from J, leaving 14 bases between. For the CDR3, the DNA is TGTGCCAGCAGGCAGGGAAGGATGGCTAATGAAAAACTGTTTTTT. Amino acids: CASRQGRMANEKLFF.

The V call is TRBV7-9, the J call TRBJ2-1, with 7 bases that match TRBD2. V lost 5 bases, J lost 7 bases, and 11 bases stayed unmatched. This CDR3 region has 15 residues. Germline-derived CDR1 and CDR2 are SEHNR and FQNEAQ (reference sequence). The CDR3: CASSAEAGYRNEQFF. The CDR3, as DNA: TGTGCCAGCAGCGCCGAAGCGGGATATAGAAATGAGCAGTTCTTC.

The CDR3 sequence is CACQTGSGDSGANVLTF. The CDR3 DNA reads TGTGCCTGTCAGACAGGATCAGGGGACTCTGGGGCCAACGTCCTGACTTTC. The chain employs TRBV30 and TRBJ2-6; D possibly corresponds to TRBD1 (6 bases). The CDR3 is 17 residues long. From germline, CDR1 is GTSNPN and CDR2 SVGIG (reference sequence). V was cut by 6 bases and J by 0 bases, with 18 bases left in between.

This sequence joins TRBV19 and TRBJ2-1, with TRBD2 as a possible D gene (5 bases). CDR1 LNHDA and CDR2 SQIVND come from the germline V gene (reference sequence). The CDR3 runs to 14 residues. The germline V and J ends were trimmed by 7 bases and 0 bases, with 10 bases remaining between them. CDR3 in DNA: TGTGCCAGTAAGTGGGCGGGCTCCTACAATGAGCAGTTCTTC. Its translation is CASKWAGSYNEQFF.